A single sample gave rise to the 19 T cell receptor beta chains below, sequenced in a study of graft-versus-host responses after intestinal transplantation. Antigens for these TCRs are unknown. Sequencing was performed with immunoSEQ multiplex PCR; in TCRdb, only in-frame clones are kept and a portion is missing. The sample contains 45,000 to 60,000 clones, 85% to 95% of which appear only once. The sequences come from unstimulated CD8+ T cells sorted from spleen or lymph node cells, collected before transplant. These receptor sequences come from a human donor who was the organ donor for an intestinal transplant.

This CDR3 reads CASRATSGGEQFF. The DNA for the CDR3 is TGTGCCAGCAGAGCGACTAGCGGGGGGGAGCAGTTCTTC. The genes are TRBV7-6 and TRBJ2-1; 13 bases fit TRBD2. The CDR3 covers 13 residues. Germline CDR1 SGHVS, CDR2 FNYEAQ. Trimming took 6 bases from V and 10 from J; bases not matched to a gene: 3.

The chain employs TRBV2 and TRBJ2-3; D not certain. Trimming shortened V by 4 bases and J by 0 bases, and 14 bases separated the two germline ends. This CDR3 region has 16 residues. Germline lookup yields CDR1 SNHLY and CDR2 FYNNEI. This CDR3 reads CASSGSHGPSTDTQYF. The DNA for the CDR3 is TGTGCCAGCAGTGGCTCGCATGGACCTAGCACAGATACGCAGTATTTT.

This chain links TRBV7-3 with TRBJ1-5; D not resolved. The CDR3 totals 19 residues. CDR1 is SGHTA and CDR2 is FQGTGA in the germline V gene. The V and J ends lost 1 base and 3 bases respectively, with 22 bases between them. The CDR3 DNA reads as TGTGCCAGCAGCTTAATCGTGGTAAACCAACCGGGGAACAATCAGCCCCAGCATTTT. Its translation is CASSLIVVNQPGNNQPQHF.

The chain links TRBV29-1 to TRBJ2-7, with D possibly being TRBD2 (5 bases). V lost 6 bases and J 0 bases, leaving 12 bases between the germline ends. Germline assignment: CDR1 SQVTM and CDR2 ANQGSEA. CDR3 length: 13 residues. CDR3 residues: CSVGMGSSYEQYF. Here the CDR3 DNA reads TGCAGCGTCGGTATGGGGAGCTCCTACGAGCAGTACTTC.

CDR3 sequence: CASSSRRELSTDTQYF. The CDR3 bases are TGTGCCAGCAGTTCGCGCAGGGAGCTTAGCACAGATACGCAGTATTTT. The V call is TRBV28, the J call TRBJ2-3; D possibly uses TRBD1 or TRBD2 (5 bases each). The CDR3 is 16 amino acids. Germline CDR1 MDHEN, CDR2 SYDVKM. V lost 4 bases to trimming and J lost 0 bases, with 14 bases between them.

The chain recombines TRBV7-7 with TRBJ2-1; 10 bases are a match to TRBD1. The V gene end was trimmed by 1 base and the J gene end by 5 bases; junction bases not matched to a gene: 2. The CDR3 runs 15 residues. Germline V gene sequence: CDR1 SSHAT, CDR2 FNYEAQ (reference sequence). In DNA, the CDR3 is TGTGCCAGCAGCTTAGGACAGGGGGCCCACAATGAGCAGTTCTTC. Translation: CASSLGQGAHNEQFF.

This clone came up once. CDR3 sequence: CSVEDDSAAQHF. DNA for the CDR3: TGCAGCGTTGAGGACGACAGCGCCGCCCAGCATTTT. The chain links TRBV29-1 to TRBJ1-5; perhaps TRBD1 as D (5 bases). Deletions cut 3 bases from V and 11 bases from J, with 14 bases between. Germline-derived CDR1 and CDR2 are SQVTM and ANQGSEA. The CDR3 spans 12 residues.

The chain links TRBV7-9 to TRBJ2-7, with 8 bases matching TRBD1. The V gene's germline CDR1 is SEHNR and CDR2 FQNEAQ (reference sequence). The ends lost 4 bases at V and 3 bases at J; junction bases unmatched: 5. This CDR3 comprises 14 residues. CDR3 sequence (DNA): TGTGCCAGCAGCTCGACAGGGGAGATCTACGAGCAGTACTTC. This translates into CASSSTGEIYEQYF.

V is TRBV29-1 and J is TRBJ2-3, with TRBD2 matching over 8 bases. V shed 3 bases, J shed 4 bases, and the junction held 3 bases outside the gene matches. CDR3 size: 13 residues. CDR1 is SQVTM, CDR2 ANQGSEA, per germline. The CDR3 coding sequence is TGCAGCGTTGAGGAGGGACTAGCAGATACGCAGTATTTT. This encodes CSVEEGLADTQYF.

The chain is built from TRBV7-8 and TRBJ2-2; D assignment may be TRBD1 or TRBD2 (6 bases each). In germline, CDR1 is SGHVS, CDR2 FQNEAQ. CDR3 length: 16 residues. Trimming shortened V by 0 bases and J by 2 bases, and 10 bases separated the two germline ends. CDR3 sequence (DNA): TGTGCCAGCAGCTTAGCGGGGGGCCTCAACACCGGGGAGCTGTTTTTT. This translates into CASSLAGGLNTGELFF.

The chain combines TRBV29-1 with TRBJ2-1, with a tentative D call TRBD1 (5 bases). This CDR3 has 15 residues. Germline CDR1 reads SQVTM; CDR2 reads ANQGSEA. V was cut by 0 bases and J by 4 bases, with 13 bases left in between. As DNA, the CDR3 is TGCAGCGTTGAAGATAAGGGGATTTCGTACAATGAGCAGTTCTTC. This translates into CSVEDKGISYNEQFF.

The V and J genes are TRBV13 and TRBJ2-5; D is unclear. This CDR3 spans 13 amino acids. The V end was cut by 5 bases, the J end by 7 bases, with 14 bases between. Per germline, CDR1 PRHDT and CDR2 FYEKMQ (reference sequence). This CDR3 is CASSPEQAGTQYF. CDR3 nucleotides: TGTGCCAGCAGCCCCGAGCAGGCAGGGACCCAGTACTTC.

The gene calls are TRBV6-5 and TRBJ2-7; 9 positions match TRBD1. Trimming cost V 5 bases and J 3 bases; bases outside gene matches: 8. The V gene's germline CDR1 is MNHEY and CDR2 SVGAGI. The CDR3 consists of 15 residues. The chain's CDR3 is CASSIRTGDYYEQYF. The CDR3 bases are TGTGCCAGCAGTATTAGGACAGGGGACTACTACGAGCAGTACTTC.

The rearrangement uses TRBV4-1 and TRBJ2-5, with D tentatively TRBD2 (6 bases). V was shortened by 1 base and J by 3 bases, with 9 bases between the two germline ends. Germline CDR1 is MGHRA and CDR2 is YSYEKL. CDR3 length: 14 residues. In DNA form, the CDR3 reads TGCGCCAGCAGCCAAGCCCCGGGGGAAGAGACCCAGTACTTC. Its translation is CASSQAPGEETQYF.

The CDR3 region has the DNA TGTGCCAGCAGCCCCCCGACAGGGAACGGGGACATTCAGTACTTC. Translating gives CASSPPTGNGDIQYF. The V gene is TRBV7-9, the J gene TRBJ2-4, with TRBD1 matching over 7 bases. Germline V gene lookup returns CDR1 SEHNR and CDR2 FQNEAQ (reference sequence). V dropped 5 bases and J dropped 8; count of bases not matched to a gene: 12. There are 15 residues in the CDR3.

This sequence joins TRBV28 and TRBJ1-1; a weak D match, TRBD1 (5 bases). Germline V gene lookup returns CDR1 MDHEN and CDR2 SYDVKM. Between the trimmed V and J ends, which lost 4 bases and 7 bases, there was a span of 13 bases. The CDR3 is made up of 13 amino acids. CDR3 sequence (DNA): TGTGCCAGCAGTTGGGGACCGGGCCATGAAGCTTTCTTT. Protein product: CASSWGPGHEAFF.

The V gene is TRBV5-4, the J gene TRBJ1-1; no reliable D call. Germline V gene sequence: CDR1 SGHNT, CDR2 YYREEE (reference sequence). The CDR3 has 14 amino acids. V lost 4 bases and J 0 bases, leaving 10 bases between the germline ends. This CDR3 reads CASSPGGVNTEAFF. The CDR3 coding sequence is TGTGCCAGCAGCCCCGGCGGAGTGAACACTGAAGCTTTCTTT.

The V call is TRBV5-1, the J call TRBJ2-2, with a possible D match to TRBD1 (6 bases). The CDR3 runs 15 residues. V lost 4 bases to trimming and J lost 0 bases, with 10 bases between them. Germline CDR1 reads SGHRS; CDR2 reads YFSETQ. CDR3 in amino acids: CASSQDSPNTGELFF. Here the CDR3 DNA reads TGCGCCAGCAGCCAGGACAGCCCGAACACCGGGGAGCTGTTTTTT.

The genes are TRBV5-1 and TRBJ1-2; TRBD1 agrees at 7 bases. The V gene end was trimmed by 0 bases and the J gene end by 3 bases; junction bases not matched to a gene: 2. The CDR3 totals 14 residues. Germline-derived CDR1 and CDR2 are SGHRS and YFSETQ. Written as DNA, the CDR3 is TGCGCCAGCAGCTTGGATGGGACAGACTATGGCTACACCTTC. It encodes CASSLDGTDYGYTF.